Only one count was recorded for the clone carrying this T cell receptor (beta chain). The source of the sample is a study of blood T cell repertoires in COVID-19. Study-level information: T cells, B-cell-depleted T cells, or PBMCs provided the cDNA or gDNA that served as material.

CDR3 length: 14 residues. The germline CDR1 and CDR2 sequences are SGHDT and YYEEEE. The V end was cut by 4 bases, the J end by 4 bases, with 14 bases between. TCRdb's copy holds only in-frame clones and misses some; the assay was immunoSEQ multiplex PCR. Among 410,000 or so clones listed, 89% were seen once. Followed over time, Seattle patients had been enrolled while infection was active. This chain connects TRBV5-6 to TRBJ1-2, with a weak D call TRBD1 (6 bases). The sequence derives from a woman in her 40s with COVID-19, enrolled during active disease. Sequencing was performed on peripheral blood. CDR3 protein: CASSVDRIPYGYTF. CDR3 DNA: TGTGCCAGCAGCGTCGACAGGATCCCCTATGGCTACACCTTC.